The clone carrying this TCR beta chain was counted between two and nine times. These data belong to a study of blood T cells in healthy people across ages. The CDR3 covers 20 residues. The V gene's germline CDR1 is MNHNS and CDR2 SASEGT. The trim removed 5 bases at V and 0 bases at J, leaving 13 bases unmatched. It was with a sample-barcoded 5' primer and a J-beta primer mix that a second PCR of roughly 6 to 12 cycles was run. TCRdb analysed the 5' RACE reads with MiXCR anew, one entry per CDR3 protein. Of roughly 830,000 distinct CDR3 sequences listed, around 68% are singletons. The V and J genes are TRBV6-1 and TRBJ2-1; the match to TRBD2 covers 13 bases. The sequence was collected from a man aged 25-40 years in good health. The sample comprised blood. CDR3 sequence reads: CASSPIGLAGAKSSYNEQFF. The CDR3 nucleotides read TGTGCCAGCAGTCCCATAGGACTAGCGGGAGCCAAAAGCTCCTACAATGAGCAGTTCTTC.